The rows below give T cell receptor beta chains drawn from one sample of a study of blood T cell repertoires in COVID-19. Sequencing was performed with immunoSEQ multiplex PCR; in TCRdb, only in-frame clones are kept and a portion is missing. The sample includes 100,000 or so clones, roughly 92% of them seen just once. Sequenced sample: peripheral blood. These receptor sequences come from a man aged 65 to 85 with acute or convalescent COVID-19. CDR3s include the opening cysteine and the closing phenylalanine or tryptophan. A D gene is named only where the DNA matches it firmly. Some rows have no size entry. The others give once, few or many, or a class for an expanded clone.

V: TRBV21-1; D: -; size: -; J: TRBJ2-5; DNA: TGTGCCAGCAGCCCCCCCAGGCTAGCGACACAAGAGACCCAGTACTTC; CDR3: CASSPPRLATQETQYF
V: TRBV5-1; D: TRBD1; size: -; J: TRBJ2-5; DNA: TGCGCCAGCAGCCGGGACAGGGGTGGGGAGACCCAGTACTTC; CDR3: CASSRDRGGETQYF
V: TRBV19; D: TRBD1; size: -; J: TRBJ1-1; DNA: TGTGCCAGTAGGGGACAGGGTGTAACCACTGAAGCTTTCTTT; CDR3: CASRGQGVTTEAFF
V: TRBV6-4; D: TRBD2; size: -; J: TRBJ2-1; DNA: TGTGCCAGCAGCCTCCGAGCTAGCGGGTCTTACAATGAGCAGTTCTTC; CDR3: CASSLRASGSYNEQFF
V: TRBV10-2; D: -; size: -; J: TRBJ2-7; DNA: TGCGCCAGCCAGGGCCACGAGCAGTACTTC; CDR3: CASQGHEQYF
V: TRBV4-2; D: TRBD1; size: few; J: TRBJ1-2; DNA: TGTGCCAGCAGCGGCACTCCGGACAGGGCCGATTATGGCTACACCTTC; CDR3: CASSGTPDRADYGYTF
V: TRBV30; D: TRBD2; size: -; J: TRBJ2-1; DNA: TGTGCCTGGGAGACCACTAGCGGGGTGTTCAATGAGCAGTTCTTC; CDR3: CAWETTSGVFNEQFF
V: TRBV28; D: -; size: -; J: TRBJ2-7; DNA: TGTGCCAGCAGTTTAGGGGGGTCTGCCTACGAGCAGTACTTC; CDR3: CASSLGGSAYEQYF
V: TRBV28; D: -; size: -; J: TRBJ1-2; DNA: TGTGCCAGCAAGGCAGATCCACCCTCCGGGGGCTACACCTTC; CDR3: CASKADPPSGGYTF
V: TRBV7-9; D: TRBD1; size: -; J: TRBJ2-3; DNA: TGTGCCAGCAGCCCCAGTCCCGGGACAGGGCACCCAGGCACAGATACGCAGTATTTT; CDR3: CASSPSPGTGHPGTDTQYF
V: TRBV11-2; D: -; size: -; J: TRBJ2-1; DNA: TGTGCCAGCAGCCCTCTCGTTCTAACCTACAATGAGCAGTTCTTC; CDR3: CASSPLVLTYNEQFF
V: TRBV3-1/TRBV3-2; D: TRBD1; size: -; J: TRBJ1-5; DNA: TGTGCCAGCAGCCTCGGGACAGAACAGCCCCAGCATTTT; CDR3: CASSLGTEQPQHF
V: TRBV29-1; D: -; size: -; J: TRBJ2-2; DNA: TGCAGCGCATCCCCCAGACAGTTTACCGGGGAGCTGTTTTTT; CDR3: CSASPRQFTGELFF
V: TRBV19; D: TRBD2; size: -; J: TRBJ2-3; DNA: TGTGCCAGTAGACTAGCGGGGGGGCCTCTTACGCAGTATTTT; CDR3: CASRLAGGPLTQYF
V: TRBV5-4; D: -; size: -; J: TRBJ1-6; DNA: TGTGCCAGCAGCGAGGGTTACCGCAATTCACCCCTCCACTTT; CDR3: CASSEGYRNSPLHF
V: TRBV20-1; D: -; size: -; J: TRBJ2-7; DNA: TGCAGTGCTCCACAGGGATCGGAGCAGTACTTC; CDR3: CSAPQGSEQYF
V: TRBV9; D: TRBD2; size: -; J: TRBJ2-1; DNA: TGTGCCAGCAGACCTAGCGGGAGTAATGAGCAGTTCTTC; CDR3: CASRPSGSNEQFF
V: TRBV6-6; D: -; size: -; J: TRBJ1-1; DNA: TGTGCCAGCGGAGGCACTGAAGCTTTCTTT; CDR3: CASGGTEAFF
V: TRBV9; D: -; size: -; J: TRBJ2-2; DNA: TGTGCCAGCAGCACACCGGGACATACCGGGGAGCTGTTTTTT; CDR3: CASSTPGHTGELFF
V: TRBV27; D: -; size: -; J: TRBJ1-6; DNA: TGTGCCAGCAGTTTATCTGACGGGGAGGTTGGTTCACCCCTCCACTTT; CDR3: CASSLSDGEVGSPLHF
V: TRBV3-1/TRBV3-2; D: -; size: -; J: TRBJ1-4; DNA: TGTGCCAGCAGCCCCCGAGGCGTAAAACTGTTTTTT; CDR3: CASSPRGVKLFF
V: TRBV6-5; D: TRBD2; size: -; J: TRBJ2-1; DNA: TGTGCCAGCAGCCGCTTAACGGGGGGCTACAATGAGCAGTTCTTC; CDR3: CASSRLTGGYNEQFF
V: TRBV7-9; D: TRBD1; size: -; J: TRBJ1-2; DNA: TGTGCCAGCAGCCCTAACCCCGGACAGGGTGGCGCCTATGGCTACACCTTC; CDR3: CASSPNPGQGGAYGYTF
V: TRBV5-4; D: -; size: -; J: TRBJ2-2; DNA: TGTGCCAGCAGCTTGGTGGCGGGTGGGGAGCTGTTTTTT; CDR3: CASSLVAGGELFF
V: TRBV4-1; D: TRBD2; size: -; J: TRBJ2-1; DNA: TGCGCCAGCAGCCAAAGGACTAGCACCGATGAGCAGTTCTTC; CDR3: CASSQRTSTDEQFF
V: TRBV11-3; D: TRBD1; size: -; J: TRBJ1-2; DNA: TGTGCCAGCAGCTTACTCGGTGGACAGGGGTTTCCTAACTATGGCTACACCTTC; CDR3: CASSLLGGQGFPNYGYTF
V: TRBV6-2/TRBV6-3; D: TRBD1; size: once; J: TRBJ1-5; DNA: TGTGCCAGCAGTTCCAGACGGGGACAGCTCCTTTATAGCAATCAGCCCCAGCATTTT; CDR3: CASSSRRGQLLYSNQPQHF
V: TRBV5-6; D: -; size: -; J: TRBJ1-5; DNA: TGTGCCAGCAGCTTGGGGGGAGCTAGTCAGCCCCAGCATTTT; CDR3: CASSLGGASQPQHF
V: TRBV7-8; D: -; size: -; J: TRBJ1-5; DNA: TGTGCCAGCAGCGCGACAGTTAGAAAGAATCAGCCCCAGCATTTT; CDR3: CASSATVRKNQPQHF
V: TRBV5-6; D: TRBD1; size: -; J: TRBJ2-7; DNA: TGTGCCAGCAGCTTTTCAGTCGGGACAGGGTACTTC; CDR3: CASSFSVGTGYF
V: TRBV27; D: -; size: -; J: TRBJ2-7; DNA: TGTGCCAGCAGTCCGGACAGCTCCTACGAGCAGTACTTC; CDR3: CASSPDSSYEQYF
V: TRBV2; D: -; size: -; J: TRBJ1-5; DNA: TGTGCCAGCGCGGCCGTCGATAGCAATCAGCCCCAGCATTTT; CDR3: CASAAVDSNQPQHF
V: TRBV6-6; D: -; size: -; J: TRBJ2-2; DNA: TGTGCCAGCGAAAAGGGGGTAGGCACCGGGGAGCTGTTTTTT; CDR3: CASEKGVGTGELFF
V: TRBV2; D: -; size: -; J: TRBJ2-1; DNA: TGTGCCAGCGGCGACTACGGGAATAACAATGAGCAGTTCTTC; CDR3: CASGDYGNNNEQFF
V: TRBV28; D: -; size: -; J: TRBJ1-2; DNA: TGTGCCAGCAGTTTATATCCAGGGTTAGACTACACCTTC; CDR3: CASSLYPGLDYTF
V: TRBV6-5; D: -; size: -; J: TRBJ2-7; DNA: TGTGCCAGCAGCCGGGCCGGGACTGGAACCTACGAGCAGTACTTC; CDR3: CASSRAGTGTYEQYF
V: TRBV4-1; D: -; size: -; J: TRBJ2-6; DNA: TGCGCCAGCAGCCAAGCAGGGTGGGGGGCCAACGTCCTGACTTTC; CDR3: CASSQAGWGANVLTF
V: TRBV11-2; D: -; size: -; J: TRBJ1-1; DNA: TGTGCCAGCAGCACCGGGATGAACACTGAAGCTTTCTTT; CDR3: CASSTGMNTEAFF
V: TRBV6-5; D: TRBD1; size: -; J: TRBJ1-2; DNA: TGTGCCAGCAGGCCCGGGACAGGGGGCGTTGGCTACACCTTC; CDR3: CASRPGTGGVGYTF
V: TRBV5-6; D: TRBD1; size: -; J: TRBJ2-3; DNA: TGTGCCAGCAGCTTCCCAGGGGGCCTCACAGATACGCAGTATTTT; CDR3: CASSFPGGLTDTQYF
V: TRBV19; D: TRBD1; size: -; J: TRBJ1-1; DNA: TGTGCCAGTACCGAAAGAAGGACAGGGAATGAAGCTTTCTTT; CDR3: CASTERRTGNEAFF
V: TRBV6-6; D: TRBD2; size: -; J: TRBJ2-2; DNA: TGTGCCAGCAGTCAGGGGACTAGCGGGGGGGCGTATTACGGGGAGCTGTTTTTT; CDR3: CASSQGTSGGAYYGELFF
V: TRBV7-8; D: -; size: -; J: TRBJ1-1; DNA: TGTGCCAGCAGCTTAGCGCTGGGCAGGGCGAACACTGAAGCTTTCTTT; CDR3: CASSLALGRANTEAFF
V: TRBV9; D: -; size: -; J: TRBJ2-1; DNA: TGTGCCAGCAGCGTAGATCCTAGCGATAATGAGCAGTTCTTC; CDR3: CASSVDPSDNEQFF
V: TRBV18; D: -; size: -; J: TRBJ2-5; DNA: TGTGCCAGCTCACCCTATACAGGGAAAGAGACCCAGTACTTC; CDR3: CASSPYTGKETQYF